This TCR beta chain was sequenced for a study of vaccination effects on CD4 cells after COVID-19. Regarding the study as a whole: At late timepoints after vaccination, vaccine- and infection-induced clones shrank markedly.

Regarding this clone: Antigen unknown.

Repertoires were generated with immunoSEQ multiplex PCR, while TCRdb's copy carries only in-frame clones and drops some. The sample gives about 73,000 clones, 65% to 75% of which show up once; less than 3% is in the top ten. After expansion with viral peptide pools in the ViraFEST assay, antigen-specific CD4+ T cells were sequenced. The authors isolated CD4+ T cells after about 10 days of culture. In the vaccine recipients, nucleocapsid antibodies were negative and there was no prior SARS-CoV-2 infection. Germline V gene sequence: CDR1 LNHDA, CDR2 SQIVND (reference sequence). The CDR3 sequence is 18 residues long. Unmatched junction bases numbered 1, after V lost 0 bases and J lost 0 bases.

The clonotype was recovered from a human donor who received a COVID-19 vaccine. This chain uses TRBV19 with TRBJ2-1, with TRBD2 matching 14 bases. Source: CD4+ T cells from PBMCs cultured with HCoV-NL63 spike peptides, taken before COVID-19 vaccination. In DNA form, the CDR3 reads TGTGCCAGTAGTATAGACGGGACTAGCGGGGGCTCCTACAATGAGCAGTTCTTC. Encoded protein: CASSIDGTSGGSYNEQFF.